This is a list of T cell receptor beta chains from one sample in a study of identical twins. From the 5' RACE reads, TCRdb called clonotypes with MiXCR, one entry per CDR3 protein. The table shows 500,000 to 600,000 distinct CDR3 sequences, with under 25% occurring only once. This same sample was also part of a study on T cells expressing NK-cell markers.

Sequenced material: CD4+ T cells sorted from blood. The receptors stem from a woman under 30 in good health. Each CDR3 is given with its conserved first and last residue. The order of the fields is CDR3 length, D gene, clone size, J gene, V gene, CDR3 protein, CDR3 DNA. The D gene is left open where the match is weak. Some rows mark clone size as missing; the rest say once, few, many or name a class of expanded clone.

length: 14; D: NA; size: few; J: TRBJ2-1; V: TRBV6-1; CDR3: CASGTYGSYNEQFF; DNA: TGTGCCAGCGGCACGTACGGCTCCTACAATGAGCAGTTCTTC
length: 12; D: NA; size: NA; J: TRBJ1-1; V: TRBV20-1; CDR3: CSAGRMNTEAFF; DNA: TGCAGTGCCGGTCGTATGAACACTGAAGCTTTCTTT
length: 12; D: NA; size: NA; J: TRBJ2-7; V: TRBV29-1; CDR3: CSVGRGRNEQYF; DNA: TGCAGCGTTGGACGGGGACGGAACGAGCAGTACTTC
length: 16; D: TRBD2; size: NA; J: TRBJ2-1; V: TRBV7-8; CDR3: CASSLFISGSRTEQFF; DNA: TGTGCCAGCAGCTTATTTATTAGCGGGAGTAGGACTGAGCAGTTCTTC
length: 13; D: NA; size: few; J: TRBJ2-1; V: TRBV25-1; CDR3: CASRQGRVNEQFF; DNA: TGTGCCAGCAGACAGGGGAGGGTCAATGAGCAGTTCTTC
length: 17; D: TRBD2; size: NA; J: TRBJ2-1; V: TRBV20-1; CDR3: CSARVVKGTSGGNEQFF; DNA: TGCAGTGCTAGAGTAGTTAAGGGGACTAGCGGGGGCAATGAGCAGTTCTTC
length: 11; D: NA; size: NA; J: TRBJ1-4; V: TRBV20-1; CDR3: CSARSVGELFF; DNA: TGCAGTGCTAGGAGCGTTGGGGAACTGTTTTTT
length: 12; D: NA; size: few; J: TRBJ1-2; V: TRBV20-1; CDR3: CSASGENYGYTF; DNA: TGCAGTGCTAGCGGAGAGAACTATGGCTACACCTTC
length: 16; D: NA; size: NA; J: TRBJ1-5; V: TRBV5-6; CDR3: CASSSIAQRLNQPQHF; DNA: TGTGCCAGCAGCTCAATCGCACAGAGACTAAATCAGCCCCAGCATTTT
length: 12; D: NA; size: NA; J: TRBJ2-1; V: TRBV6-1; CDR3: CASSEAVRGQFF; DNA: TGTGCCAGCAGTGAAGCGGTACGGGGGCAGTTCTTC
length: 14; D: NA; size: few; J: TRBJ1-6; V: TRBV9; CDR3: CASSQGQRGSPLHF; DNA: TGTGCCAGCAGCCAGGGACAACGGGGTTCACCCCTCCACTTT
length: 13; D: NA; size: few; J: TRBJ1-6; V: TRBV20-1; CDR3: CSARSQYNSPLHF; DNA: TGCAGTGCTAGATCACAGTATAATTCACCCCTCCACTTT
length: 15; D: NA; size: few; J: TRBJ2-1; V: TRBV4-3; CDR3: CASSQDSASYNEQFF; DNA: TGCGCCAGCAGCCAAGATAGTGCTTCCTACAATGAGCAGTTCTTC
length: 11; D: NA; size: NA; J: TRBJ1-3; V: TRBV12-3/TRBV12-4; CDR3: CASSQRNTIYF; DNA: TGTGCCAGCAGTCAAAGAAACACCATATATTTT
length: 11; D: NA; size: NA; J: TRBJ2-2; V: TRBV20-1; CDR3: CSAPAVGELFF; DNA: TGCAGTGCCCCGGCGGTCGGGGAGCTGTTTTTT
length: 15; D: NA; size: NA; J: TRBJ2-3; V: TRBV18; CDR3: CASSPQVGDTDTQYF; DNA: TGTGCCAGCTCACCACAGGTGGGAGACACAGATACGCAGTATTTT
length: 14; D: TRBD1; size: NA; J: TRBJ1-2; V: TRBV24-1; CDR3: CATSDATGSNGYTF; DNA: TGTGCCACCAGTGATGCGACAGGGAGCAATGGCTACACCTTC
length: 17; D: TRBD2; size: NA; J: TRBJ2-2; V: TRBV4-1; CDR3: CASSQVIGGVNTGELFF; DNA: TGCGCCAGCAGCCAAGTTATCGGGGGGGTGAACACCGGGGAGCTGTTTTTT
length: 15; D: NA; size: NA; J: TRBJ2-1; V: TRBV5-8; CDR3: CASSLGRAGSNEQFF; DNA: TGTGCCAGCAGCTTAGGTAGGGCGGGGTCCAATGAGCAGTTCTTC
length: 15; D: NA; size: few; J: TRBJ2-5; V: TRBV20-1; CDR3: CSAQGPGPHQETQYF; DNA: TGCAGTGCTCAAGGACCCGGACCCCACCAAGAGACCCAGTACTTC
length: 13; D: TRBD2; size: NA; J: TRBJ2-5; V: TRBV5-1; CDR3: CASSSRTRETQYF; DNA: TGCGCCAGCAGCTCCCGGACTAGGGAGACCCAGTACTTC
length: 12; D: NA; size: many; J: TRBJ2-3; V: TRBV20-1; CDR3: CSARDGKAAQYF; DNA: TGCAGTGCTAGAGATGGTAAAGCAGCGCAATATTTT
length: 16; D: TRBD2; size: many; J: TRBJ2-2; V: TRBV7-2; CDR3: CASSLVLAGGPGELFF; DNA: TGTGCCAGCAGCTTAGTTCTAGCGGGAGGGCCCGGGGAGCTGTTTTTT
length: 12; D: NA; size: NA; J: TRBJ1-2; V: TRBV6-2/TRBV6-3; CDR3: CASTEGGRGYTF; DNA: TGTGCCAGCACCGAAGGGGGAAGAGGCTACACCTTC
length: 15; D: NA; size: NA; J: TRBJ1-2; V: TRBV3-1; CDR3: CASSQVNGVGYGYTF; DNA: TGTGCCAGCAGCCAAGTAAACGGGGTTGGCTATGGCTACACCTTC
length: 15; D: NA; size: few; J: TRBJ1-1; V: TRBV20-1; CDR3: CSASHAELSNTEAFF; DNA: TGCAGTGCGAGTCATGCAGAACTTTCGAACACTGAAGCTTTCTTT
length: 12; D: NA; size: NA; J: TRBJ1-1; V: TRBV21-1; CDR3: CASSKWNTEAFF; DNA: TGTGCCAGCAGCAAGTGGAACACTGAAGCTTTCTTT
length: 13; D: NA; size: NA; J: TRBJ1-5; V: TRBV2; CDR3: CASSPGVSQPQHF; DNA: TGTGCCAGCAGTCCCGGGGTCTCCCAGCCCCAGCATTTT
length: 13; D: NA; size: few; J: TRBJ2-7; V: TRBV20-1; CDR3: CSATPGATYEQYF; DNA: TGCAGTGCCACCCCGGGGGCCACCTACGAGCAGTACTTC